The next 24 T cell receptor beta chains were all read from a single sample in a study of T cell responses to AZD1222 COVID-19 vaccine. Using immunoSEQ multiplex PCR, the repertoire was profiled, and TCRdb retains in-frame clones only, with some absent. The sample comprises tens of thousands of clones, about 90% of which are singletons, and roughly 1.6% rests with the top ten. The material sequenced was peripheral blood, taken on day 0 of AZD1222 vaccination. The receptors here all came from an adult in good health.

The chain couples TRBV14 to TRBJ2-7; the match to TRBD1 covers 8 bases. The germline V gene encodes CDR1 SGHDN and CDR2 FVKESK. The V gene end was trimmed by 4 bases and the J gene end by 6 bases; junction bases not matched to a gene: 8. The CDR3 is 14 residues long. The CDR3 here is CASSPRQGIVEQYF. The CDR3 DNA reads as TGTGCCAGCAGCCCCCGACAGGGGATAGTCGAGCAGTACTTC.

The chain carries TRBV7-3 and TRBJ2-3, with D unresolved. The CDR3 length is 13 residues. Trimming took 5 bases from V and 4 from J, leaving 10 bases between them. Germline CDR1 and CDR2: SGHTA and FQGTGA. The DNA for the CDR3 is TGTGCCAGCAGCCGTTCTAGTGCAGATACGCAGTATTTT. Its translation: CASSRSSADTQYF. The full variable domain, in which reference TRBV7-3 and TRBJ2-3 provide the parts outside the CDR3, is GAGVSQTPSNKVTEKGKYVELRCDPISGHTALYWYRQSLGQGPEFLIYFQGTGAADDSGLPNDRFFAVRPEGSVSTLKIQRTERGDSAVYLCASSRSSADTQYFGPGTRLTVL.

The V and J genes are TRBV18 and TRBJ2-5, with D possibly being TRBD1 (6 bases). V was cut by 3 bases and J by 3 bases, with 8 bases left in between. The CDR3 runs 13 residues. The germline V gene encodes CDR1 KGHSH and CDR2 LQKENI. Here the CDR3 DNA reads TGTGCCAGCTCACCGAGGACAGAAGAGACCCAGTACTTC. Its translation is CASSPRTEETQYF.

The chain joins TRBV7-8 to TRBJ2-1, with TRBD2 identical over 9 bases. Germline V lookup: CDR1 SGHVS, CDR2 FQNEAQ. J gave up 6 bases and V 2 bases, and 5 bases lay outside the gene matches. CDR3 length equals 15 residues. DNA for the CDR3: TGTGCCAGCAGCTTATTCGCGGGAGGGCCCAATGAGCAGTTCTTC. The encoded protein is CASSLFAGGPNEQFF.

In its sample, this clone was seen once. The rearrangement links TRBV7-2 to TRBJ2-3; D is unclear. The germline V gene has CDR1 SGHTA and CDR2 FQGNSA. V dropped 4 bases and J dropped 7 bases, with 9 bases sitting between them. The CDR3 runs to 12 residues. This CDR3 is CASSSPPYTQYF. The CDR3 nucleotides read TGTGCCAGCAGCTCTCCCCCCTATACGCAGTATTTT. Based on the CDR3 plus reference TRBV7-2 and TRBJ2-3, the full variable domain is GAGVSQSPSNKVTEKGKDVELRCDPISGHTALYWYRQSLGQGLEFLIYFQGNSAPDKSGLPSDRFSAERTGGSVSTLTIQRTQQEDSAVYLCASSSPPYTQYFGPGTRLTVL.

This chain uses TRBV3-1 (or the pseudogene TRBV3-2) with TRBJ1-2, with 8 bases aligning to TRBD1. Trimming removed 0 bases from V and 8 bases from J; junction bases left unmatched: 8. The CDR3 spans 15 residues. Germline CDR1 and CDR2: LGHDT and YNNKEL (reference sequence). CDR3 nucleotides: TGTGCCAGCAGCCAAGATTGGTCGGACAGGGACGGCTACACCTTC. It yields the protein CASSQDWSDRDGYTF.

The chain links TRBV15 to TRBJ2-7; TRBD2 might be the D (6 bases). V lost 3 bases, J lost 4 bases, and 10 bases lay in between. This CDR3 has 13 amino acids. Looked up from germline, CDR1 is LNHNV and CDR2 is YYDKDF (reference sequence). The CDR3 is CATSSAGSYEQYF. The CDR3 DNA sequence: TGTGCCACCAGCAGTGCCGGGAGTTACGAGCAGTACTTC.

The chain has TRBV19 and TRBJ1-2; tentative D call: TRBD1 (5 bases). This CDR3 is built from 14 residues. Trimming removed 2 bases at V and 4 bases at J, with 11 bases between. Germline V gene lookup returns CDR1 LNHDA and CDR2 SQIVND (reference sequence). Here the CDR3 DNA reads TGTGCCAGTAGTATATTGGGGGGGTTCTATGGCTACACCTTC. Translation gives CASSILGGFYGYTF.

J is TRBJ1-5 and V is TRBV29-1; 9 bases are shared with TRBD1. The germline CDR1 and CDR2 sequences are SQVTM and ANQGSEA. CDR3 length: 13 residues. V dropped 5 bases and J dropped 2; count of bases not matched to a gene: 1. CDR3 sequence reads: CSVRQGGNQPQHF. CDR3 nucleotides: TGCAGCGTTCGACAGGGGGGCAATCAGCCCCAGCATTTT.

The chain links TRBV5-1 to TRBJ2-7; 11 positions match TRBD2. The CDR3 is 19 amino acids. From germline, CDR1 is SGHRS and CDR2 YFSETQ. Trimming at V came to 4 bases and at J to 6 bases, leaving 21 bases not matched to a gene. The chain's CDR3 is CASSPRASGRIVAPGEQYF. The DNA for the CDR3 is TGCGCCAGCAGCCCCCGGGCTAGCGGGAGGATAGTAGCCCCGGGCGAGCAGTACTTC.

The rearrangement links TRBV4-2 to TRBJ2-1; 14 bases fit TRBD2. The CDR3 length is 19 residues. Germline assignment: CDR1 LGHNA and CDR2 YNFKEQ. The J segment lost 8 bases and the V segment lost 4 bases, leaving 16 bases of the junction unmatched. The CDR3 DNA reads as TGTGCCAGCAGCCTCCCTGATGGGGCCGGGACTAGCGGGAGAGATGAGCAGTTCTTC. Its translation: CASSLPDGAGTSGRDEQFF.

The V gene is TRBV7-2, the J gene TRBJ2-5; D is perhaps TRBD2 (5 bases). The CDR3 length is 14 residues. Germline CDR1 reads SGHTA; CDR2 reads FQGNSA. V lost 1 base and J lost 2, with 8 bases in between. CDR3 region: CASSLGGPQETQYF. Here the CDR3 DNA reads TGTGCCAGCAGCTTAGGCGGGCCGCAAGAGACCCAGTACTTC.

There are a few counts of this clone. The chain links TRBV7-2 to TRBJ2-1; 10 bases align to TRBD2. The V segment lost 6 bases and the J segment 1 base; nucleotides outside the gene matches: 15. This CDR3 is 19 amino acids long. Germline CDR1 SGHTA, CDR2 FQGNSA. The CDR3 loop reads CASRPRASGRVGSYNEQFF. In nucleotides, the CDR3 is TGTGCCAGCAGGCCTCGGGCTAGCGGGAGAGTGGGGTCCTACAATGAGCAGTTCTTC.

The CDR3 protein is CASSYSGGPGDTIYF. CDR3 coding DNA: TGTGCCAGCAGTTATTCGGGGGGGCCAGGGGACACCATATATTTT. The chain combines TRBV6-5 with TRBJ1-3, with D possibly TRBD1 on 6 matching bases. V lost 3 bases and J 8 bases, leaving 17 bases between the germline ends. The CDR3 has 15 residues. Germline assignment: CDR1 MNHEY and CDR2 SVGAGI.

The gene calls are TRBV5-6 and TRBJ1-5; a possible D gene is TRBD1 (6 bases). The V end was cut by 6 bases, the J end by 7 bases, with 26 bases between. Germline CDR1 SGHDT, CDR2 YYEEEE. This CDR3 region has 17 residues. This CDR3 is CASTSTGSYGGGQPQHF. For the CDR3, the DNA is TGTGCCAGCACTAGTACAGGGAGCTATGGGGGGGGACAGCCCCAGCATTTT.

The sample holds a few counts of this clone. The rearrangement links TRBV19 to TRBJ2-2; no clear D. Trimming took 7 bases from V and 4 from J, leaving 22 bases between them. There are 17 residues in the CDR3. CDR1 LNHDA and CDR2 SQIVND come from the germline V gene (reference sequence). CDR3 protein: CASNARPQYSFTGELFF. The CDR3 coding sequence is TGTGCCAGTAATGCCCGCCCACAGTACTCCTTCACCGGGGAGCTGTTTTTT.

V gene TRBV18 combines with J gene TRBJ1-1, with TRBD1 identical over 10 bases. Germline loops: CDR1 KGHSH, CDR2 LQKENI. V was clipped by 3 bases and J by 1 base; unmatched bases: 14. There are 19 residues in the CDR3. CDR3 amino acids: CASSPTPGQGSLQNTEAFF. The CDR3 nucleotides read TGTGCCAGCTCACCCACGCCGGGACAGGGGTCCCTTCAGAACACTGAAGCTTTCTTT.

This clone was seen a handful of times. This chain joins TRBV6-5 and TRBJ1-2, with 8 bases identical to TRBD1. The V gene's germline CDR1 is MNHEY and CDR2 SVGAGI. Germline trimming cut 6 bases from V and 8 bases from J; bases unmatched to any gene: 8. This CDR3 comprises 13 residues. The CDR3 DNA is TGTGCCAGCAGAGGGATACAGGGGGGCGGCTACACCTTC. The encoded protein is CASRGIQGGGYTF.

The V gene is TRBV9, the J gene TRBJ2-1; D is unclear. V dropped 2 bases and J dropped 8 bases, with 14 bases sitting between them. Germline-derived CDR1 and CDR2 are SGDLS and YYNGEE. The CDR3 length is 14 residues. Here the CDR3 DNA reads TGTGCCAGCAGCGTCTCATCAAGGGAAGATGAGCAGTTCTTC. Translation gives CASSVSSREDEQFF.

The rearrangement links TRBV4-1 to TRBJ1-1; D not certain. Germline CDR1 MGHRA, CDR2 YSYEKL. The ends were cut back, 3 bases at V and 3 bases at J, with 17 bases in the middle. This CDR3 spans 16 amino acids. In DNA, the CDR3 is TGCGCCAGCAGCCACTCTTTTGGCCCCGGTGACACTGAAGCTTTCTTT. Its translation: CASSHSFGPGDTEAFF.

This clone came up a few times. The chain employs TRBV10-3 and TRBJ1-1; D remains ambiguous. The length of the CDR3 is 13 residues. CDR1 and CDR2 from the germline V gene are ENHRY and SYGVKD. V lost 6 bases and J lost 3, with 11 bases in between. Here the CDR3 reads CAISLQRDTEAFF. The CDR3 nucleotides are TGTGCCATCAGCCTACAGCGGGACACTGAAGCTTTCTTT.

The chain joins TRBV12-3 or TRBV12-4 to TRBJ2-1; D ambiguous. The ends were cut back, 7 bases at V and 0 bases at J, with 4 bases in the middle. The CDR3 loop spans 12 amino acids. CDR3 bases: TGTGCCAGCACCCACTCCTACAATGAGCAGTTCTTC. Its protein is CASTHSYNEQFF.

CDR3 nucleotides: TGTGCCAGTAAGCAAGGTCCGAACTATGGCTACACCTTC. Protein: CASKQGPNYGYTF. The chain uses TRBV19 and TRBJ1-2; no firm D call. CDR1 is LNHDA, CDR2 SQIVND, per germline (reference sequence). V gave up 7 bases and J gave up 2 bases, with 11 bases separating them. The CDR3 length is 13 residues.

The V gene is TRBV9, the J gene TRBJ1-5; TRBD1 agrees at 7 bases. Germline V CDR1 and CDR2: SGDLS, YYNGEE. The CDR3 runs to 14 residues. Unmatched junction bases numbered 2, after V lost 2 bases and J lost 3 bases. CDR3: CASSVGQHNQPQHF. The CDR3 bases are TGTGCCAGCAGCGTGGGACAGCACAATCAGCCCCAGCATTTT.